A selection of T cell receptor beta chains follows, all from one sample in a study of Ad26.COV2.S vaccination and SARS-CoV-2 variants. The method was immunoSEQ multiplex PCR; TCRdb's version includes in-frame clones alone and lacks a portion of them. The sample has approximately 250,000 clones, approximately 90% seen once; the top ten hold about 2.7%. This sample comprised peripheral blood, obtained in a trial of Ad26.COV2.S vaccine versus placebo. These receptors originate from a person between 18 and 59 years old who received the Ad26.COV2.S COVID-19 vaccine or a placebo. CDR3s include the opening cysteine and the closing phenylalanine or tryptophan.

j_call v_call cdr3_aa
TRBJ1-4 TRBV23-1 CASSLQGATNEKLFF
TRBJ1-1 TRBV4-1 CASSPTGNPEAFF
TRBJ1-5 TRBV30 CAWSVQRTLNSNQPQHF
TRBJ2-3 TRBV6-5 CASTYSGTSTDTQYF
TRBJ2-2 TRBV6-2/TRBV6-3 CASSYNSFYTGELFF
TRBJ2-4 TRBV11-1 CASSLARQPPANIQYF
TRBJ1-2 TRBV30 CAWSAYPGHQVF
TRBJ2-1 TRBV6-2/TRBV6-3 CASSYSVTGWENEQFF
TRBJ1-1 TRBV30 CAWTWDTLTNTEAFF
TRBJ1-2 TRBV6-6 CASSQPGQGGHGYTF
TRBJ1-5 TRBV3-1/TRBV3-2 CASSQDRGSNQPQHF
TRBJ2-7 TRBV2 CASSSDRVSSYEQYF
TRBJ2-4 TRBV19 CASSILNGNIQYF
TRBJ1-3 TRBV30 CAWSRNRAGNTIYF
TRBJ1-1 TRBV5-8 CASSPGRLSMDTEAFF
TRBJ2-3 TRBV4-1 CASSQGDYTQYF
TRBJ1-3 TRBV30 CAWSPGRSPGNTIYF
TRBJ1-2 TRBV6-6 CATRNPTGGLSLGYTF
TRBJ2-6 TRBV5-1 CASGVGNSGANVLTF
TRBJ1-2 TRBV6-5 CASSPGTDFGYTF
TRBJ1-5 TRBV4-1 CASSQDEDWNQPQHF
TRBJ2-1 TRBV4-3 CASSRGSGSSYNEQFF
TRBJ2-7 TRBV4-3 CASSRDRGSSYEQYF
TRBJ1-1 TRBV27 CASSLSIVATNTEAFF
TRBJ2-1 TRBV15 CATSRDNRVGNEQFF
TRBJ2-5 TRBV19 CARRPQGGETQYF
TRBJ2-4 TRBV5-4 CASSWGTGRAKNIQYF
TRBJ2-1 TRBV9 CASSGGAGSYNEQFF